This T cell receptor beta chain emerged from a study of cytomegalovirus exposure and HLA in healthy donors. CDR1 and CDR2 (germline): SGHVS, FQNEAQ. The V end was cut by 2 bases, the J end by 4 bases, with 17 bases between. This CDR3 region has 16 residues. Primers: 60 Vbeta forward and 13 Jbeta reverse. TCRdb's table, derived via immunoSEQ multiplex PCR, lists solely in-frame clones and lacks some. The sample lists around 150,000 clones; around 83% were seen once. Notes on the study in general: As a later analysis showed, a missense DCLRE1C variant was linked to trimming of TCR beta V- and J-genes. Data from an earlier analysis indicated that most TCR beta V segments were productive either about 90% or about 30% of the time. CMV antigen specificity was confirmed in vitro for three CMV-associated chains.

As to this clone: What it recognizes is unknown.

Healthy individuals who donated bone marrow served as the donors. The sample was PBMCs. The TCR originated in a middle-aged man in good health and CMV-seropositive. V usage is TRBV7-8 and J usage is TRBJ1-1; no firm D call. The CDR3 region is CASSLKLRQSFTEAFF. The CDR3 region has the DNA TGTGCCAGCAGCTTAAAGCTGCGACAAAGTTTCACTGAAGCTTTCTTT.